This section outlines one T cell receptor (beta chain) sequence together with its context. This entry is derived from a study of blood T cell repertoires in COVID-19. On the study more broadly: Specimens from acute and convalescent COVID-19 originated in the United States, Italy and Spain.

Original handling: Amplification from reference gene primers served as the basis for estimated nucleated cell counts. Assay used: immunoSEQ multiplex PCR; TCRdb lists only in-frame clones, some missing. V and J calls and clone size come straight from that table; D and trimming were deduced from the DNA. The sample consists of 100,000 to 150,000 clones, approximately 74% of them appearing once. The germline V gene encodes CDR1 MNHEY and CDR2 SVGAGI. The CDR3 totals 13 residues. V shed 8 bases and J shed 2 bases, with 11 bases lying between them. The TCR comes from a woman aged 70-85 years with acute or convalescent COVID-19. The genes are TRBV6-5 and TRBJ2-3; tentatively, D is TRBD2 (6 bases). Input material: peripheral blood. The CDR3 loop reads CASSRGTTDTQYF. The CDR3 coding sequence is TGTGCCAGCTCGCGGGGAACCACAGATACGCAGTATTTT.